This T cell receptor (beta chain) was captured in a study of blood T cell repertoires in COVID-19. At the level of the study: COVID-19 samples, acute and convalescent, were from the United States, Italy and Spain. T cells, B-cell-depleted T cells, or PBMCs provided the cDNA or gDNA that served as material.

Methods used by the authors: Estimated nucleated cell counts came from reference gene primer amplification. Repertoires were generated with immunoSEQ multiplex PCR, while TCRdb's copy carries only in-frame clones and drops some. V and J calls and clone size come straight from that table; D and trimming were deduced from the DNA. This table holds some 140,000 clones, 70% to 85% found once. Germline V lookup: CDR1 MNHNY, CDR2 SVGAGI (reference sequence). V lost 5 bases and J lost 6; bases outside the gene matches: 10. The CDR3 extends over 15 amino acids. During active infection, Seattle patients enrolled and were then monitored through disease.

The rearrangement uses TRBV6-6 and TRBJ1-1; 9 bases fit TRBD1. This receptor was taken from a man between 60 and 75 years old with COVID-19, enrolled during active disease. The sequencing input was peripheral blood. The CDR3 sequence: CASSPPGTGSSEAFF. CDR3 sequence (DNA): TGTGCCAGCAGTCCCCCCGGGACAGGGAGTTCTGAAGCTTTCTTT.